One sample yielded the 18 T cell receptor beta chains listed below, sequenced in a study of blood T cell repertoires in COVID-19. The data were produced by immunoSEQ multiplex PCR, yet TCRdb's version contains in-frame clones alone and is incomplete. The sample gives about 250,000 clones, around 86% of which show up once; less than 20% is in the top ten. The sequenced sample consisted of PBMCs or T cells enriched from blood (not recorded which). The receptors were sampled from a man aged 18 to 30 who had recovered from COVID-19.

The V call is TRBV3-1 (or the pseudogene TRBV3-2), the J call TRBJ2-1; 7 bases match TRBD2. The CDR3 loop spans 14 amino acids. Losses at the gene ends were 4 bases for V and 5 bases for J; bases not matched to a gene: 5. Germline V gene data show CDR1 as LGHDT and CDR2 as YNNKEL (reference sequence). CDR3: CASSPGTTHNEQFF. CDR3 coding DNA: TGTGCCAGCAGCCCCGGGACTACACACAATGAGCAGTTCTTC.

The V gene is TRBV5-4, the J gene TRBJ1-1, with 11 positions matching TRBD1. The CDR3 has 16 amino acids. The V gene end was trimmed by 3 bases and the J gene end by 5 bases; junction bases not matched to a gene: 9. CDR1 is SGHNT, CDR2 YYREEE, per germline (reference sequence). In DNA form, the CDR3 reads TGTGCCAGCAGCTATGGACAGGGGGCGGTATCAACTGAAGCTTTCTTT. As protein: CASSYGQGAVSTEAFF.

V gene TRBV28 combines with J gene TRBJ2-1; 7 nucleotides match TRBD1. Per the germline V gene, CDR1 is MDHEN and CDR2 is SYDVKM. The CDR3 is 15 amino acids. Trimming cost V 5 bases and J 5 bases; bases outside gene matches: 9. The CDR3 DNA sequence: TGTGCCAGCAGTCTGACAGGGAAGATCAACAATGAGCAGTTCTTC. It translates to CASSLTGKINNEQFF.

This chain uses TRBV5-1 with TRBJ2-1; 8 bases agree with TRBD2. The CDR3 extends over 15 amino acids. After removal of 2 bases from V and 6 bases from J, the junction contained 7 bases not matched to a gene. CDR1 is SGHRS, CDR2 YFSETQ, per germline. CDR3 bases: TGCGCCAGCAGCTTCCGTCCGGGACTAGTCAATGAGCAGTTCTTC. Its translation is CASSFRPGLVNEQFF.

This chain uses TRBV5-1 with TRBJ2-5; 13 bases agree with TRBD2. Germline V gives CDR1 SGHRS, CDR2 YFSETQ. Trimming removed 3 bases from V and 5 bases from J; junction bases left unmatched: 7. This CDR3 is built from 16 residues. The CDR3: CASSYTGTSGKETQYF. The CDR3 region has the DNA TGCGCCAGCAGCTATACCGGGACTAGCGGGAAGGAGACCCAGTACTTC. Complete variable domain (other parts from reference TRBV5-1 and TRBJ2-5): KAGVTQTPRYLIKTRGQQVTLSCSPISGHRSVSWYQQTPGQGLQFLFEYFSETQRNKGNFPGRFSGRQFSNSRSEMNVSTLELGDSALYLCASSYTGTSGKETQYFGPGTRLLVL.

The rearrangement links TRBV2 to TRBJ2-4, with D tentatively TRBD2 (5 bases). Looked up from germline, CDR1 is SNHLY and CDR2 is FYNNEI. Trimming left V 6 bases short and J 9 bases short, with 30 bases between. This CDR3 is 18 amino acids long. CDR3 amino acids: CASRGLSGGRQRSGIQYF. CDR3 coding DNA: TGTGCCAGCAGGGGATTATCTGGTGGTAGGCAGCGAAGCGGCATTCAGTACTTC.

Remarks on this clone: In the same sample, other DNA sequences code for this CDR3. This sequence joins TRBV6-5 and TRBJ2-7; tentative D call: TRBD1 (6 bases). Trimming took off 6 bases at V and 1 base at J, with 10 bases between the two ends. The CDR3 is 13 amino acids. The V gene's germline CDR1 is MNHEY and CDR2 SVGAGI. CDR3 sequence reads: CASRRTESYEQYF. CDR3 coding DNA: TGTGCCAGCAGGCGGACAGAATCCTACGAGCAGTACTTC.

This chain uses TRBV19 with TRBJ1-5; D perhaps matches TRBD1 (6 bases). CDR1 is LNHDA and CDR2 is SQIVND in the germline V gene (reference sequence). The ends were cut back, 0 bases at V and 5 bases at J, with 14 bases in the middle. This CDR3 comprises 16 residues. The CDR3 reads CASSIEITGFYQPQHF. The CDR3 DNA reads as TGTGCCAGTAGTATAGAAATTACAGGGTTTTATCAGCCCCAGCATTTT. Together with reference TRBV19 and TRBJ1-5, the CDR3 gives the full variable domain: DGGITQSPKYLFRKEGQNVTLSCEQNLNHDAMYWYRQDPGQGLRLIYYSQIVNDFQKGDIAEGYSVSREKKESFPLTVTSAQKNPTAFYLCASSIEITGFYQPQHFGDGTRLSIL.

The count of this clone is one. V is TRBV24-1 and J is TRBJ1-1; 10 positions match TRBD1. Per germline, CDR1 KGHDR and CDR2 SFDVKD. The junction had 10 bases not matched to a gene; V was cut back by 5 bases and J by 2 bases. The CDR3 consists of 17 residues. This CDR3 is CATSAPGTGALNTEAFF. For the CDR3, the DNA is TGTGCCACCAGTGCTCCCGGGACAGGGGCCTTAAACACTGAAGCTTTCTTT.

The chain combines TRBV11-2 with TRBJ1-1; the D gene is possibly TRBD1 (6 bases). CDR3 length: 11 residues. Per the germline V gene, CDR1 is SGHAT and CDR2 is FQNNGV. Trimming left V 3 bases short and J 10 bases short, with 9 bases between. The chain's CDR3 is CASSFLQGAFF. CDR3 bases: TGTGCCAGCAGCTTCTTACAGGGAGCTTTCTTT.

This chain uses TRBV6-1 with TRBJ2-4; 9 nucleotides agree with TRBD2. This CDR3 is built from 15 residues. Germline assignment: CDR1 MNHNS and CDR2 SASEGT. Germline trimming cut 2 bases from V and 4 bases from J; bases unmatched to any gene: 3. The CDR3 loop reads CASSERAGGKNIQYF. As DNA, the CDR3 is TGTGCCAGCAGTGAAAGGGCGGGAGGGAAAAACATTCAGTACTTC.

CDR3: CASSLDRANSPQHF. The CDR3 DNA sequence: TGTGCCAGCAGTTTGGACAGGGCGAATTCGCCCCAGCATTTT. The chain links TRBV2 to TRBJ1-5, with 8 positions matching TRBD1. The CDR3 length is 14 residues. V shed 5 bases, J shed 9 bases, and the junction held 9 bases outside the gene matches. Germline V gene lookup returns CDR1 SNHLY and CDR2 FYNNEI.

In its sample, this clone was seen once. The rearrangement uses TRBV13 and TRBJ1-1; D is perhaps TRBD1 (6 bases). The CDR3 is made up of 18 amino acids. Trimming took 2 bases from V and 5 from J, leaving 24 bases between them. Germline V lookup: CDR1 PRHDT, CDR2 FYEKMQ (reference sequence). DNA for the CDR3: TGTGCCAGCAGCTTATCCCTGGGGGGGCGCGAGGATAGTACTGAAGCTTTCTTT. The encoded protein is CASSLSLGGREDSTEAFF.

The rearrangement links TRBV3-1 (or the pseudogene TRBV3-2) to TRBJ1-2; the D is unclear. Germline CDR1 and CDR2: LGHDT and YNNKEL (reference sequence). The CDR3 runs to 13 residues. V lost 0 bases to trimming and J lost 4 bases, with 6 bases between them. CDR3 nucleotides: TGTGCCAGCAGCCAAGATCCCGTCTATGGCTACACCTTC. The encoded protein is CASSQDPVYGYTF.

The CDR3 DNA reads as TGTGCCAGCAGCTGGCGGGACGGCTATCTTAATGAGCAGTTCTTC. Amino acid sequence: CASSWRDGYLNEQFF. The chain uses TRBV7-8 and TRBJ2-1; the D gene is possibly TRBD2 (6 bases). V lost 4 bases and J 7 bases, leaving 17 bases between the germline ends. The germline V gene encodes CDR1 SGHVS and CDR2 FQNEAQ. CDR3 size: 15 residues. Full variable domain (outside the CDR3, taken from reference TRBV7-8 and TRBJ2-1): GAGVSQSPRYKVAKRGQDVALRCDPISGHVSLFWYQQALGQGPEFLTYFQNEAQLDKSGLPSDRFFAERPEGSVSTLKIQRTQQEDSAVYLCASSWRDGYLNEQFFGPGTRLTVL.

The V and J genes are TRBV6-5 and TRBJ2-3; 10 positions agree with TRBD2. Looked up from germline, CDR1 is MNHEY and CDR2 is SVGAGI. There are 15 residues in the CDR3. J lost 1 base, V lost 6 bases, and 4 bases had no gene match. CDR3 sequence (DNA): TGTGCCAGCAGACACCTAGCGGGAGGCACAGATACGCAGTATTTT. This sequence encodes CASRHLAGGTDTQYF.

The V call is TRBV2, the J call TRBJ1-1, with 7 bases identical to TRBD1. CDR1 and CDR2 from the germline V gene are SNHLY and FYNNEI. This CDR3 region has 15 residues. V shed 8 bases and J 0 bases; nucleotides not matched to a gene: 9. The CDR3 DNA is TGTGCCAGCGATAGTAACAGGGGAATGAACACTGAAGCTTTCTTT. This translates into CASDSNRGMNTEAFF. Variable domain in full (rest from reference TRBV2 and TRBJ1-1): EPEVTQTPSHQVTQMGQEVILRCVPISNHLYFYWYRQILGQKVEFLVSFYNNEISEKSEIFDDQFSVERPDGSNFTLKIRSTKLEDSAMYFCASDSNRGMNTEAFFGQGTRLTVV.

The chain has TRBV7-9 and TRBJ1-1; D remains ambiguous. The CDR3 is made up of 13 amino acids. CDR1 and CDR2 from the germline V gene are SEHNR and FQNEAQ (reference sequence). The germline V and J ends were trimmed by 0 bases and 1 base, with 3 bases remaining between them. CDR3 protein: CASSLAGNTEAFF. The CDR3, as DNA: TGTGCCAGCAGCTTAGCCGGGAACACTGAAGCTTTCTTT. Full variable domain (missing parts from reference TRBV7-9 and TRBJ1-1): DTGVSQNPRHKITKRGQNVTFRCDPISEHNRLYWYRQTLGQGPEFLTYFQNEAQLEKSRLLSDRFSAERPKGSFSTLEIQRTEQGDSAMYLCASSLAGNTEAFFGQGTRLTVV.